These T cell receptor beta chains were read from a single sample in a study of blood T cell repertoires in COVID-19. TCRdb's copy holds only in-frame clones and misses some; the assay was immunoSEQ multiplex PCR. Of 100,000 to 120,000 clones listed, about 80% are singletons. Sequenced: peripheral blood. These receptors all stem from a woman aged 80 or older with active or convalescent COVID-19. CDR3s include the opening cysteine and the closing phenylalanine or tryptophan. A D gene is named only where the DNA matches it firmly. The size of a clone is reported for some rows only, either as once, few or many, or as a class for expanded clones.

>TRBJ2-7|once|.|TRBV7-9
CASSLMAGPYEQYF
TGTGCCAGCAGCTTGATGGCGGGACCCTACGAGCAGTACTTC
>TRBJ1-5|.|TRBD1|TRBV19
CASTTQGNQPQHF
TGTGCCAGTACCACACAGGGGAATCAGCCCCAGCATTTT
>TRBJ2-5|.|TRBD1|TRBV9
CASSVGGTEQETQYF
TGTGCCAGCAGCGTAGGAGGGACAGAACAAGAGACCCAGTACTTC
>TRBJ2-7|.|TRBD2|TRBV28
CASSLRPSSGRTPYEQYF
TGTGCCAGCAGTTTAAGGCCCTCTAGCGGGAGAACCCCCTACGAGCAGTACTTC
>TRBJ2-2|.|TRBD2|TRBV3-1/TRBV3-2
CASSLEGLAGVGELFF
TGTGCCAGCAGCCTTGAGGGACTAGCGGGAGTCGGGGAGCTGTTTTTT
>TRBJ2-1|.|.|TRBV29-1
CSAFGDRGRLAGTYNEQFF
TGCAGCGCGTTCGGGGACAGGGGACGACTAGCGGGAACTTACAATGAGCAGTTCTTC
>TRBJ1-2|.|.|TRBV28
CASYLWGGGYDGYTF
TGTGCCAGTTACTTGTGGGGCGGAGGGTATGATGGCTACACCTTC
>TRBJ1-6|.|.|TRBV13
CASSFRGRNSPLHF
TGTGCCAGCAGCTTTAGGGGTCGGAATTCACCCCTCCACTTT
>TRBJ1-5|few|.|TRBV4-1
CASSQLHGGSGNQPQHF
TGCGCCAGCAGCCAACTCCATGGAGGTTCGGGCAATCAGCCCCAGCATTTT
>TRBJ2-5|few|TRBD2|TRBV9
CASSVGRPGGTQYF
TGTGCCAGCAGTGTCGGACGGCCGGGGGGGACCCAGTACTTC
>TRBJ1-2|.|.|TRBV30
CAWTLTSGTPFGGYTF
TGTGCCTGGACCTTAACCTCCGGGACACCTTTTGGGGGCTACACCTTC
>TRBJ1-2|.|.|TRBV7-8
CASSSSAGYGYTF
TGTGCCAGCAGCTCGTCCGCAGGGTATGGCTACACCTTC
>TRBJ2-7|.|TRBD2|TRBV5-6
CASSSGLAGPTYEQYF
TGTGCCAGCAGCTCCGGACTAGCGGGGCCCACCTACGAGCAGTACTTC
>TRBJ2-1|.|TRBD2|TRBV5-4
CASSLELREGNEQFF
TGTGCCAGCAGCTTGGAGTTGCGGGAGGGGAATGAGCAGTTCTTC